The 25 T cell receptor beta chains in this list originate from one sample, sequenced in a study of T cells in Graves' hyperthyroidism and ophthalmopathy. RNA transcripts gave rise to amplified TCR beta CDR3 regions. The HTBI primer set drove a first-round RT-PCR of the TCR CDR3. TCRdb reprocessed the multiplex PCR reads with MiXCR, giving one entry per CDR3 protein. Among approximately 530,000 distinct CDR3 sequences, around 17% were seen once, and the ten largest hold around a sixth. Specimen: blood. Source of these receptors: a woman younger than 30 with Graves' hyperthyroidism.

The chain links TRBV20-1 to TRBJ1-5; tentative D call: TRBD1 (6 bases). CDR1 is DFQATT, CDR2 SNEGSKA, per germline (reference sequence). Trimming left V 0 bases short and J 2 bases short, with 11 bases between. The CDR3 totals 15 residues. CDR3 nucleotide sequence: TGCAGTGCTAGAGATGCCAGGGGCGGCAATCAGCCCCAGCATTTT. It codes for CSARDARGGNQPQHF.

The sample holds a few counts of this clonotype. The genes are TRBV12-3 or TRBV12-4 and TRBJ1-5, with D unresolved. V lost 6 bases and J lost 3, with 9 bases in between. The CDR3 runs 13 residues. The CDR3 bases are TGTGCCAGCAGCCGGGATAACAATCAGCCCCAGCATTTT. Translating it yields CASSRDNNQPQHF.

This clonotype was observed at least ten times. This sequence joins TRBV19 and TRBJ2-3; 9 bases align to TRBD2. The CDR3 runs 15 residues. CDR1 is LNHDA and CDR2 is SQIVND in the germline V gene (reference sequence). The junction had 6 bases not matched to a gene; V was cut back by 3 bases and J by 5 bases. DNA for the CDR3: TGTGCCAGTAGTATCAGAGCGGGAGGTAAAGATACGCAGTATTTT. Translating it yields CASSIRAGGKDTQYF.

This clonotype was counted between two and nine times. The genes are TRBV25-1 and TRBJ1-1, with D perhaps TRBD1 (6 bases). The V and J ends lost 6 bases and 3 bases respectively, with 14 bases between them. CDR3 length: 14 residues. CDR1 is MGHDK and CDR2 is SYGVNS in the germline V gene. The CDR3 protein is CASRKGGLDTEAFF. Here the CDR3 DNA reads TGTGCCAGCAGGAAGGGGGGTTTGGACACTGAAGCTTTCTTT.

This clonotype was observed a few times. The chain is built from TRBV20-1 and TRBJ2-1, with D unresolved. The CDR3 spans 11 residues. Trimming removed 3 bases at V and 15 bases at J, with 15 bases between. The germline V gene encodes CDR1 DFQATT and CDR2 SNEGSKA (reference sequence). CDR3 coding DNA: TGCAGTGCTAGGGTTCGCAGCGTGCCGTTCTTC. This sequence encodes CSARVRSVPFF.

This chain uses TRBV29-1 with TRBJ2-3, with D hard to call. The V and J ends lost 4 bases and 5 bases respectively, with 22 bases between them. Germline CDR1 is SQVTM and CDR2 is ANQGSEA. CDR3 length equals 16 residues. The CDR3 protein is CSVVRSDLLAGDTQYF. The CDR3 DNA sequence: TGCAGCGTTGTAAGGTCAGATCTATTAGCCGGAGATACGCAGTATTTT.

This clonotype was counted many times. The V gene is TRBV6-1, the J gene TRBJ2-7; the match to TRBD1 covers 7 bases. CDR3 length: 13 amino acids. The junction had 3 bases not matched to a gene; V was cut back by 5 bases and J by 2 bases. CDR1 is MNHNS and CDR2 is SASEGT in the germline V gene. The CDR3 coding sequence is TGTGCCAGCAGTCAAGACAGGGCCTACGAGCAGTACTTC. Protein sequence: CASSQDRAYEQYF.

This clonotype came up many times. This chain joins TRBV27 and TRBJ2-2; D gene ambiguous. Per the germline V gene, CDR1 is MNHEY and CDR2 is SMNVEV (reference sequence). The CDR3 covers 13 residues. The ends were cut back, 5 bases at V and 5 bases at J, with 9 bases in the middle. The CDR3 sequence is CASSRDQTGELFF. The CDR3, as DNA: TGTGCCAGCAGTCGTGACCAGACCGGGGAGCTGTTTTTT.

Written as DNA, the CDR3 is TGCAGTGCCGCCGGGACTAGCGGGAGGCGTTACAATGAGCAGTTCTTC. Encoded protein: CSAAGTSGRRYNEQFF. The V gene is TRBV20-1, the J gene TRBJ2-1; 15 nucleotides match TRBD2. The length of the CDR3 is 16 residues. The germline gives CDR1 DFQATT, CDR2 SNEGSKA (reference sequence). V dropped 6 bases and J dropped 4; count of bases not matched to a gene: 7.

There are many counts of this clonotype. The chain couples TRBV5-4 to TRBJ2-1, with 8 positions matching TRBD2. CDR3 size: 15 residues. From germline, CDR1 is SGHNT and CDR2 YYREEE (reference sequence). Unmatched junction bases numbered 10, after V lost 4 bases and J lost 7 bases. CDR3: CASSTETSARNEQFF. The CDR3 nucleotides are TGTGCCAGCAGCACCGAGACTAGCGCAAGGAATGAGCAGTTCTTC.

This clonotype was found many times. V and J are TRBV7-8 and TRBJ1-3; 7 bases line up with TRBD1. Germline V CDR1 and CDR2: SGHVS, FQNEAQ. The V gene end was trimmed by 8 bases and the J gene end by 4 bases; junction bases not matched to a gene: 14. The CDR3 is 16 amino acids. The CDR3 DNA is TGTGCCAGCGGGACTCAGGGACAGCGGTTAGGAAACACCATATATTTT. Its translation: CASGTQGQRLGNTIYF.

V and J are TRBV6-6 and TRBJ1-5; 8 nucleotides agree with TRBD1. The V gene end was trimmed by 0 bases and the J gene end by 5 bases; junction bases not matched to a gene: 9. The CDR3 runs 17 residues. Germline-derived CDR1 and CDR2 are MNHNY and SVGAGI (reference sequence). The chain's CDR3 is CASSYSVSGGTHQPQHF. CDR3 sequence (DNA): TGTGCCAGCAGTTACTCGGTTTCAGGGGGCACCCATCAGCCCCAGCATTTT.

The chain has TRBV29-1 and TRBJ2-5; D gene uncertain. Deletions cut 3 bases from V and 1 base from J, with 12 bases between. The CDR3 sequence is 14 residues long. The V gene's germline CDR1 is SQVTM and CDR2 ANQGSEA. The CDR3 loop is CSVEGASGQETQYF. The CDR3 nucleotides read TGCAGCGTTGAGGGCGCTTCTGGCCAAGAGACCCAGTACTTC. Supplemented by reference TRBV29-1 and TRBJ2-5, the full variable domain reads SAVISQKPSRDICQRGTSLTIQCQVDSQVTMMFWYRQQPGQSLTLIATANQGSEATYESGFVIDKFPISRPNLTFSTLTVSNMSPEDSSIYLCSVEGASGQETQYFGPGTRLLVL.

This clonotype was seen many times. This chain connects TRBV12-3 or TRBV12-4 to TRBJ2-5; D uncertain. Trimming pared 5 bases from V and 5 bases from J, leaving 6 bases between. The CDR3 has 11 residues. CDR3 sequence reads: CASSGWETQYF. CDR3 nucleotide sequence: TGTGCCAGCAGTGGCTGGGAGACCCAGTACTTC.

The chain combines TRBV19 with TRBJ1-1; no clear D gene. This CDR3 contains 12 residues. Germline assignment: CDR1 LNHDA and CDR2 SQIVND (reference sequence). The V and J ends lost 3 bases and 7 bases respectively, with 9 bases between them. As DNA, the CDR3 is TGTGCCAGTAGTATCTACGATGGTGAAGCTTTCTTT. Amino acid sequence: CASSIYDGEAFF.

In its sample, this clonotype was seen a few times. The rearrangement joins TRBV7-9 to TRBJ1-4; D not resolved. The germline CDR1 and CDR2 sequences are SEHNR and FQNEAQ (reference sequence). With 4 bases removed from V and 3 bases from J, the gap between germline ends came to 12 bases. This CDR3 has 15 amino acids. CDR3 sequence: CASSSMTLPNEKLFF. For the CDR3, the DNA is TGTGCCAGCAGCTCCATGACCCTCCCTAATGAAAAACTGTTTTTT.

This clonotype was recorded at least ten times. The chain is built from TRBV18 and TRBJ2-1; a possible D gene is TRBD1 (5 bases). The CDR3 spans 11 residues. Germline CDR1 reads KGHSH; CDR2 reads LQKENI. With 6 bases removed from V and 7 bases from J, the gap between germline ends came to 7 bases. The CDR3, as DNA: TGTGCCAGCTCGGCAGGGAATGAGCAGTTCTTC. As protein: CASSAGNEQFF. Using reference TRBV18 and TRBJ2-1 for the parts outside the CDR3, the full variable domain is NAGVMQNPRHLVRRRGQEARLRCSPMKGHSHVYWYRQLPEEGLKFMVYLQKENIIDESGMPKERFSAEFPKEGPSILRIQQVVRGDSAAYFCASSAGNEQFFGPGTRLTVL.

V gene TRBV5-1 combines with J gene TRBJ1-4; D gene uncertain. CDR3 length equals 16 residues. V was pared by 4 bases and J by 2 bases, with 15 bases between. Per germline, CDR1 SGHRS and CDR2 YFSETQ. Here the CDR3 reads CASSPGGMTTNEKLFF. In DNA, the CDR3 is TGCGCCAGCAGCCCTGGAGGGATGACGACTAATGAAAAACTGTTTTTT. The variable domain in full, completed from reference TRBV5-1 and TRBJ1-4, reads KAGVTQTPRYLIKTRGQQVTLSCSPISGHRSVSWYQQTPGQGLQFLFEYFSETQRNKGNFPGRFSGRQFSNSRSEMNVSTLELGDSALYLCASSPGGMTTNEKLFFGSGTQLSVL.

This clonotype occurred a few times. The V call is TRBV20-1, the J call TRBJ2-4; D might be TRBD2 (5 bases). V was clipped by 5 bases and J by 0 bases, with 14 bases between them. The V gene's germline CDR1 is DFQATT and CDR2 SNEGSKA (reference sequence). This CDR3 is 15 amino acids long. This CDR3 reads CSASFRGQAKNIQYF. CDR3 nucleotide sequence: TGCAGTGCTTCTTTCCGAGGGCAAGCCAAAAACATTCAGTACTTC.

This clonotype showed up just once. This chain joins TRBV4-3 and TRBJ1-1, with TRBD1 matching over 9 bases. V gave up 0 bases and J gave up 4 bases; unmatched junction bases: 6. Germline V lookup: CDR1 LGHNA, CDR2 YSLEER. The CDR3 has 16 residues. CDR3 sequence: CASSQDLGQGRTEAFF. DNA of the CDR3: TGCGCCAGCAGCCAAGATTTGGGACAGGGACGCACTGAAGCTTTCTTT.

This clonotype was seen ten or more times. The CDR3 DNA is TGTGCCAGCAGTACCACCGGGACGGTGACCTACAATGAGCAGTTCTTC. Encoded protein: CASSTTGTVTYNEQFF. The V gene is TRBV2, the J gene TRBJ2-1, with D perhaps matching TRBD1 or TRBD2 (5 bases each). This CDR3 has 16 residues. The V and J ends lost 5 bases and 2 bases respectively, with 16 bases between them. CDR1 is SNHLY, CDR2 FYNNEI, per germline.

This clonotype has a count of ten or more. The genes are TRBV6-1 and TRBJ2-1; 12 nucleotides align to TRBD2. CDR1 is MNHNS and CDR2 is SASEGT in the germline V gene. V dropped 6 bases and J dropped 6; count of bases not matched to a gene: 12. This CDR3 region has 17 residues. The CDR3 sequence is CASRTIGLAGRGNEQFF. The DNA for the CDR3 is TGTGCCAGCAGGACTATCGGACTAGCGGGGCGGGGCAATGAGCAGTTCTTC.

The J gene is TRBJ1-4, the V gene TRBV7-9, with TRBD1 as a possible D gene (5 bases). Trimming removed 1 base at V and 8 bases at J, with 14 bases between. Germline lookup yields CDR1 SEHNR and CDR2 FQNEAQ (reference sequence). The CDR3 consists of 15 residues. The CDR3 loop is CASSLVSPRGEKLFF. The CDR3 DNA reads TGTGCCAGCAGCTTAGTGTCCCCCCGGGGCGAAAAACTGTTTTTT.

This clonotype was picked up a small number of times. This chain uses TRBV6-1 with TRBJ1-6, with D uncertain. V shed 5 bases and J shed 9 bases, with 17 bases lying between them. Germline V gene data show CDR1 as MNHNS and CDR2 as SASEGT. This CDR3 region has 15 residues. CDR3 amino acids: CASSLPPPGGSPLHF. The CDR3 nucleotides are TGTGCCAGCAGTCTCCCCCCCCCAGGCGGTTCACCCCTCCACTTT.

This clonotype has a handful of counts. The chain joins TRBV6-1 to TRBJ1-1; D not resolved. The germline V gene encodes CDR1 MNHNS and CDR2 SASEGT. The V and J ends lost 8 bases and 4 bases respectively, with 14 bases between them. CDR3 size: 13 residues. The CDR3 is CASVSPSSTEAFF. The CDR3 DNA sequence: TGTGCCAGCGTTAGTCCGTCCAGCACTGAAGCTTTCTTT.